The 18 T cell receptor beta chains below come from one sample, sequenced in a study of T cell responses to AZD1222 COVID-19 vaccine. Clones were read by immunoSEQ multiplex PCR, and TCRdb kept only the in-frame ones, dropping some. The repertoire holds 100,000 to 140,000 clones, with about 90% as singletons. Sequences were derived from peripheral blood, sampled 28 days after the second AZD1222 dose. The source is an adult who received the AZD1222 COVID-19 vaccine.

This clone was seen just once. CDR3: CASSLGWDQPQHF. The CDR3 DNA reads as TGTGCCAGCAGCCTGGGATGGGACCAGCCCCAGCATTTT. The chain couples TRBV5-5 to TRBJ1-5; a weak D match, TRBD1 (5 bases). CDR1 and CDR2 from the germline V gene are SGHKS and YYEKEE (reference sequence). The CDR3 totals 13 residues. Between the trimmed V and J ends, which lost 4 bases and 7 bases, there was a span of 12 bases.

This rearrangement joins TRBV3-1 (or the pseudogene TRBV3-2) to TRBJ1-2; 10 positions match TRBD1. This CDR3 has 14 residues. Germline values: CDR1 LGHDT, CDR2 YNNKEL (reference sequence). V shed 4 bases and J 7 bases; nucleotides not matched to a gene: 6. CDR3 in amino acids: CASSPGTGAFGYTF. In nucleotides, the CDR3 is TGTGCCAGCAGCCCCGGGACAGGGGCTTTTGGCTACACCTTC.

The chain couples TRBV19 to TRBJ1-3, with TRBD1 as a possible D gene (6 bases). The CDR3 sequence is 14 residues long. CDR1 and CDR2 (germline): LNHDA, SQIVND (reference sequence). Trimming took off 4 bases at V and 0 bases at J, with 7 bases between the two ends. The CDR3: CASSKGHSGNTIYF. The CDR3 region has the DNA TGTGCCAGTAGTAAGGGACACTCTGGAAACACCATATATTTT.

The chain joins TRBV29-1 to TRBJ1-1; perhaps TRBD1 as D (6 bases). Per germline, CDR1 SQVTM and CDR2 ANQGSEA. CDR3 length equals 13 residues. V lost 5 bases to trimming and J lost 0 bases, with 10 bases between them. As DNA, the CDR3 is TGCAGCGTTACAGGGCAGATGAACACTGAAGCTTTCTTT. Residues: CSVTGQMNTEAFF.

This clone was observed a handful of times. The chain uses TRBV29-1 and TRBJ2-3; the match to TRBD2 covers 8 bases. V lost 7 bases to trimming and J lost 2 bases; unmatched junction nucleotides: 17. The CDR3 loop spans 17 amino acids. From germline, CDR1 is SQVTM and CDR2 ANQGSEA. As DNA, the CDR3 is TGCAGCGCCATCCAAGGAAAGGGCGGGAGGACCACAGATACGCAGTATTTT. Encoded protein: CSAIQGKGGRTTDTQYF.

This chain links TRBV27 with TRBJ2-1; TRBD2 matches at 7 bases. CDR1 is MNHEY and CDR2 is SMNVEV in the germline V gene (reference sequence). The J segment lost 8 bases and the V segment lost 6 bases, leaving 19 bases of the junction unmatched. The CDR3 has 17 amino acids. The DNA of the CDR3 is TGTGCCAGCAGCAATTGGGGGGGGGACCGAGAACTCTATGAGCAGTTCTTC. Translated, it gives CASSNWGGDRELYEQFF.

The CDR3 DNA reads TGTGCCAGCAGCTCACGCCCTCGACAGGGACCTTATGGCTACACCTTC. As protein: CASSSRPRQGPYGYTF. V gene TRBV7-9 combines with J gene TRBJ1-2; TRBD1 agrees at 7 bases. The CDR3 has 16 amino acids. J lost 5 bases, V lost 4 bases, and 13 bases had no gene match. CDR1 and CDR2 from the germline V gene are SEHNR and FQNEAQ (reference sequence).

The DNA for the CDR3 is TGTGCCAGCAGTACACCAGGGGCCGCGGGCTACACCTTC. Its translation: CASSTPGAAGYTF. The chain combines TRBV6-2 or TRBV6-3 with TRBJ1-2; a weak D match, TRBD1 (6 bases). There are 13 residues in the CDR3. Germline CDR1 is MNHEY and CDR2 is SVGEGT. V shed 5 bases and J shed 8 bases, with 15 bases lying between them.

The chain has TRBV19 and TRBJ1-5; weak D call: TRBD1 (5 bases). CDR3 size: 17 residues. The V gene lost 3 bases and the J gene lost 0 bases, with 15 bases spanning the gap. Per germline, CDR1 LNHDA and CDR2 SQIVND (reference sequence). CDR3 residues: CASSMRQTPYSNQPQHF. The CDR3 DNA sequence: TGTGCCAGTAGTATGCGACAGACACCATATAGCAATCAGCCCCAGCATTTT.

The chain carries TRBV5-4 and TRBJ2-7, with 8 bases fitting TRBD2. The CDR3 extends over 14 amino acids. Trimming took 3 bases from V and 3 from J; bases not matched to a gene: 5. CDR1 and CDR2 from the germline V gene are SGHNT and YYREEE (reference sequence). In nucleotides, the CDR3 is TGTGCCAGCAGCTCCCCAGCGGGGGTCTACGAGCAGTACTTC. It specifies CASSSPAGVYEQYF.

The chain combines TRBV5-5 with TRBJ2-7, with 10 bases aligning to TRBD2. CDR3 length equals 15 residues. Trimming took 6 bases from V and 0 from J; bases not matched to a gene: 6. The germline V gene has CDR1 SGHKS and CDR2 YYEKEE (reference sequence). The CDR3 here is CASTLGLANSYEQYF. The CDR3 coding sequence is TGTGCCAGCACTCTGGGACTAGCGAACTCCTACGAGCAGTACTTC.

The rearrangement joins TRBV9 to TRBJ2-5, with 15 bases aligning to TRBD2. Germline V lookup: CDR1 SGDLS, CDR2 YYNGEE. The CDR3 extends over 17 amino acids. The J segment lost 2 bases and the V segment lost 2 bases, leaving 4 bases of the junction unmatched. The CDR3 is CASSVGGTSGGQETQYF. The DNA for the CDR3 is TGTGCCAGCAGCGTCGGCGGGACTAGCGGGGGGCAAGAGACCCAGTACTTC.

The chain employs TRBV27 and TRBJ1-6; the D is unclear. This CDR3 is 14 amino acids long. V dropped 1 base and J dropped 9 bases, with 10 bases sitting between them. Germline loops: CDR1 MNHEY, CDR2 SMNVEV (reference sequence). The CDR3 bases are TGTGCCAGCAGTTTATTCGTCTGGGGTTCACCCCTCCACTTT. Its translation: CASSLFVWGSPLHF.

V gene TRBV2 combines with J gene TRBJ1-5; 8 bases agree with TRBD1. CDR3 length: 14 amino acids. Germline values: CDR1 SNHLY, CDR2 FYNNEI. V shed 6 bases and J 6 bases; nucleotides not matched to a gene: 7. The CDR3 region is CASRAGGLSQPQHF. DNA for the CDR3: TGTGCCAGCAGGGCAGGGGGCTTGAGTCAGCCCCAGCATTTT.

This chain links TRBV30 with TRBJ1-6; no definite D call. The germline V and J ends were trimmed by 0 bases and 7 bases, with 10 bases remaining between them. The CDR3 is made up of 14 amino acids. CDR1 and CDR2 from the germline V gene are GTSNPN and SVGIG (reference sequence). The DNA of the CDR3 is TGTGCCTGGAGTGTACTCTATCGAAATTCACCCCTCCACTTT. Translated, it gives CAWSVLYRNSPLHF.

The chain employs TRBV5-1 and TRBJ2-5, with 7 nucleotides matching TRBD1. V was pared by 3 bases and J by 4 bases, with 3 bases of the junction left unmatched. The CDR3 sequence is 13 residues long. Germline V CDR1 and CDR2: SGHRS, YFSETQ. DNA of the CDR3: TGCGCCAGCAGCTGGGACAGACTAGAGACCCAGTACTTC. Its translation: CASSWDRLETQYF.

This clone was picked up a small number of times. V and J are TRBV18 and TRBJ1-1; the D gene is possibly TRBD1 (6 bases). Germline V CDR1 and CDR2: KGHSH, LQKENI. The CDR3 sequence is 14 residues long. Trimming shortened V by 1 base and J by 0 bases, and 6 bases separated the two germline ends. The CDR3 spells CASSPQGVNTEAFF. CDR3 in DNA: TGTGCCAGCTCACCACAGGGGGTGAACACTGAAGCTTTCTTT.

The rearrangement uses TRBV12-5 and TRBJ2-3, with 12 positions matching TRBD2. V shed 6 bases, J shed 3 bases, and the junction held 4 bases outside the gene matches. Germline V lookup: CDR1 LGHNT, CDR2 FRNRAP. The CDR3 loop spans 15 amino acids. CDR3 bases: TGTGCTAGTGGCCTCGGACTAGCGGGGACAGATACGCAGTATTTT. Protein product: CASGLGLAGTDTQYF.